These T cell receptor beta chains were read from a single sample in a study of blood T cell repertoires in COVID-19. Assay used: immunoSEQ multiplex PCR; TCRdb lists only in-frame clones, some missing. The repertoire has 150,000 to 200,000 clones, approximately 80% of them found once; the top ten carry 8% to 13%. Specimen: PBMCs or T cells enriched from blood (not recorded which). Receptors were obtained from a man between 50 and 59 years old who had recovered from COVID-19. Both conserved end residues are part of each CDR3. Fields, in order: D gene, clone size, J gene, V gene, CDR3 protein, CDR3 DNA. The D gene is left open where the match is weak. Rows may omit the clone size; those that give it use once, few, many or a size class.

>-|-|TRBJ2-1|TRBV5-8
CASSLRSLRSYNEQFF
TGTGCCAGCAGCTTGCGTTCTTTAAGGAGCTACAATGAGCAGTTCTTC
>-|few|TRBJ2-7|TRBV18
CASSPPSSYEQYF
TGTGCCAGCTCACCACCGAGCTCCTACGAGCAGTACTTC
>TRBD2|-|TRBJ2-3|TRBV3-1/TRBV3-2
CASSPTSGSGTDTQYF
TGTGCCAGCAGCCCGACTAGCGGGAGCGGGACAGATACGCAGTATTTT
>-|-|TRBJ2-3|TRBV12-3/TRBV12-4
CASSRGTFHTQYF
TGTGCCAGCAGCCGAGGGACTTTCCATACGCAGTATTTT
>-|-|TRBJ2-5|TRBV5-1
CASSLYSRGAETQYF
TGCGCCAGCAGCTTGTATTCAAGGGGCGCGGAGACCCAGTACTTC
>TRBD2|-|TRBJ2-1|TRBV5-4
CASSLATGGRYNEQFF
TGTGCCAGCAGCTTGGCGACGGGGGGGCGGTACAATGAGCAGTTCTTC
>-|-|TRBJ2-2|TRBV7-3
CASSLDRGRIGELFF
TGTGCCAGCAGCTTAGATAGGGGAAGGATCGGGGAGCTGTTTTTT
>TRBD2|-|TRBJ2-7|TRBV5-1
CASSPGTSGSIWYF
TGCGCCAGCAGCCCGGGGACTAGCGGGAGTATTTGGTACTTC
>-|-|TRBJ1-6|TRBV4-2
CASSQVQSGYSSYNSPLHF
TGTGCCAGCAGCCAAGTTCAATCCGGTTATAGCTCCTATAATTCACCCCTCCACTTT
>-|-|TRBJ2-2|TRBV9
CASSVLQDIGELFF
TGTGCCAGCAGCGTACTACAGGATATTGGGGAGCTGTTTTTT
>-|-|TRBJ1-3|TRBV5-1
CASSLEGTPSSGNTIYF
TGCGCCAGCAGCTTGGAGGGGACACCAAGCTCTGGAAACACCATATATTTT
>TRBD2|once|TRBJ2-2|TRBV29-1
CSAGTSGGGELFF
TGCAGCGCTGGGACTAGCGGGGGCGGGGAGCTGTTTTTT
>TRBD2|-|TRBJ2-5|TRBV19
CASSPRGRQETQYF
TGTGCCAGTAGCCCGCGGGGGAGGCAAGAGACCCAGTACTTC
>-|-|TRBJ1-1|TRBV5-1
CASSLGVKGGSTEAFF
TGCGCCAGCAGCTTGGGGGTTAAGGGAGGTAGCACTGAAGCTTTCTTT
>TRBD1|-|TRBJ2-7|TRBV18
CASSQGTGTYEQYF
TGTGCCAGCTCACAAGGGACAGGGACCTACGAGCAGTACTTC
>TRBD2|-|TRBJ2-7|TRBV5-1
CASSLAAGGSYEQYF
TGCGCCAGCAGCTTGGCGGCGGGAGGATCCTACGAGCAGTACTTC
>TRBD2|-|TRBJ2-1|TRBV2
CASSDGAGPLYNEQFF
TGTGCCAGCAGTGACGGAGCGGGACCCCTCTACAATGAGCAGTTCTTC
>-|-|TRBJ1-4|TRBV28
CASSLRQTNEKLFF
TGTGCCAGCAGTTTACGACAGACGAATGAAAAACTGTTTTTT
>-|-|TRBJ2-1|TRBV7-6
CASSLAGTRVSNEQFF
TGTGCCAGCAGCTTAGCGGGCACGAGAGTGAGCAATGAGCAGTTCTTC
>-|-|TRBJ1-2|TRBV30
CAWSETRQDANYGYTF
TGTGCCTGGAGTGAGACCCGACAGGACGCTAACTATGGCTACACCTTC
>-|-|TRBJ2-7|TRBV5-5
CASSSYRDGRVYEQYF
TGTGCCAGCAGCTCCTACAGGGATGGCCGTGTCTACGAGCAGTACTTC
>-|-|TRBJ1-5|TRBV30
CAWSTGENQPQHF
TGTGCCTGGAGTACCGGGGAGAATCAGCCCCAGCATTTT
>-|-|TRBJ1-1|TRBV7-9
CASSLVVGGTEAFF
TGTGCCAGCAGCTTAGTTGTGGGGGGCACTGAAGCTTTCTTT